The clone carrying this TCR beta chain has just a few counts. Extracted from the samples, RNA was reverse transcribed into cDNA to serve as the sequencing template. TCRdb's copy holds only in-frame clones and misses some; the assay was immunoSEQ multiplex PCR. This sample has roughly 130,000 clones, with 58% found just once. The CDR3 loop spans 13 amino acids. V dropped 7 bases and J dropped 2 bases, with 11 bases sitting between them. The germline V gene has CDR1 MNHNY and CDR2 SVGAGI (reference sequence). This sample is part of a study of CD8+ T cells in alopecia areata. Study overall: Each day, treated patients took oral tofacitinib twice, at 5 to 10 mg per dose. Dosing spanned 6 to 18 months on tofacitinib, then 6 months off drug.

Researchers picked out CD4+ and CD8+ T cells from PBMCs by sorting. The receptor was derived from a human donor with alopecia areata. Sequencing was performed on CD4+ T cells sorted from blood, taken at week 0. This sequence joins TRBV6-6 and TRBJ2-5; no clear D. CDR3 protein: CASTYRYQETQYF. As DNA, the CDR3 is TGTGCCAGCACCTACAGATATCAAGAGACCCAGTACTTC.